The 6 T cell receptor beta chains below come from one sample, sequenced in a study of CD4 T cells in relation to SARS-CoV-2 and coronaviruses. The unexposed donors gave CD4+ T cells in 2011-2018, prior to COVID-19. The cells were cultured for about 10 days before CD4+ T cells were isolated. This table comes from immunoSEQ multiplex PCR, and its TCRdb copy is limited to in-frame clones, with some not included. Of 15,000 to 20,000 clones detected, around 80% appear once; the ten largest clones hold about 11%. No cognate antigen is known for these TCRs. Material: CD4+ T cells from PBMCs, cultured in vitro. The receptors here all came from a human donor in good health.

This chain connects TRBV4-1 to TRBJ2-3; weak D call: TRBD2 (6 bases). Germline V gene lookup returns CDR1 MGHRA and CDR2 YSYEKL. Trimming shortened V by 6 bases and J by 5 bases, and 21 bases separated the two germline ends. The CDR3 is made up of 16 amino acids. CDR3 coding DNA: TGCGCCAGCAGTAACAACCGGGACTCTTCCTTAGATACGCAGTATTTT. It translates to CASSNNRDSSLDTQYF.

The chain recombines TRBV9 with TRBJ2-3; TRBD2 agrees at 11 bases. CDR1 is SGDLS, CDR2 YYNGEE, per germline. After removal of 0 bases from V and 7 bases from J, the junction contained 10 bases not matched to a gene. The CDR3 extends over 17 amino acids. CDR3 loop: CASSVVGTSGGANTQYF. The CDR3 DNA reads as TGTGCCAGCAGCGTAGTAGGGACTAGCGGTGGGGCAAATACGCAGTATTTT.

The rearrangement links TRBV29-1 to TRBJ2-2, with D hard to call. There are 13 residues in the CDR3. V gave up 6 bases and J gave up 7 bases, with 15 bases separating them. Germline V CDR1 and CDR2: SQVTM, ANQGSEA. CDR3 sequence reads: CSVAHTSGGELFF. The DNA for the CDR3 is TGCAGCGTCGCCCACACCTCCGGCGGGGAGCTGTTTTTT.

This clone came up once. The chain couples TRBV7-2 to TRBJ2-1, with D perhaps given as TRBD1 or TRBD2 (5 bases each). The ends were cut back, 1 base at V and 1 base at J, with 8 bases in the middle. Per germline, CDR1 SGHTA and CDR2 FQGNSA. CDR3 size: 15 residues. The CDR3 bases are TGTGCCAGCAGCTTAGGGGGGAGATCCTACAATGAGCAGTTCTTC. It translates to CASSLGGRSYNEQFF. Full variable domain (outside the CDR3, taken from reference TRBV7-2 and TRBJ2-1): GAGVSQSPSNKVTEKGKDVELRCDPISGHTALYWYRQSLGQGLEFLIYFQGNSAPDKSGLPSDRFSAERTGGSVSTLTIQRTQQEDSAVYLCASSLGGRSYNEQFFGPGTRLTVL.

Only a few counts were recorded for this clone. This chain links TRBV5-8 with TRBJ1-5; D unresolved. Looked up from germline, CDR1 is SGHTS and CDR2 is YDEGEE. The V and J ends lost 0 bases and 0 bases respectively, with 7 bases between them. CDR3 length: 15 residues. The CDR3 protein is CASSLVQNSNQPQHF. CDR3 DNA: TGTGCCAGCAGCTTGGTGCAGAATAGCAATCAGCCCCAGCATTTT.

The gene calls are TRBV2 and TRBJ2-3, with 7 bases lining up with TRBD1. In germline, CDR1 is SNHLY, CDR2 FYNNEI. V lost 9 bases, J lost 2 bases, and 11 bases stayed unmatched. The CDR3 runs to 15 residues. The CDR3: CASATLRGPTDTQYF. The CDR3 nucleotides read TGTGCCAGTGCTACCCTGAGGGGGCCCACAGATACGCAGTATTTT.